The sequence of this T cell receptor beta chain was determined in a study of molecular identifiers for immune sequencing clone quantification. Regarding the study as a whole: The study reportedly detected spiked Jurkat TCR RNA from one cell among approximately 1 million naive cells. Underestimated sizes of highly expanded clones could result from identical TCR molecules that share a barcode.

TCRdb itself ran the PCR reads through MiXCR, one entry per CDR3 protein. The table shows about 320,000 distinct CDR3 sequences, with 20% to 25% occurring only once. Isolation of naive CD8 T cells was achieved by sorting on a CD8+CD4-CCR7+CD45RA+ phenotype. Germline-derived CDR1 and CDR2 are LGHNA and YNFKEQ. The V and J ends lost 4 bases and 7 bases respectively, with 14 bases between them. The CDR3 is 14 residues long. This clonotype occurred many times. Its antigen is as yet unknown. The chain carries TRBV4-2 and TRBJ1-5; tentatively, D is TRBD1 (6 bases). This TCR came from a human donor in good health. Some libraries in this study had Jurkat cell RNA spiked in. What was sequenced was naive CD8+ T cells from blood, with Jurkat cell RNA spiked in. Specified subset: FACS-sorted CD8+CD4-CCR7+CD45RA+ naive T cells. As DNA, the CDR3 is TGTGCCAGCAGCCCCCTGACAGGAGAACAGCCCCAGCATTTT. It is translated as CASSPLTGEQPQHF.